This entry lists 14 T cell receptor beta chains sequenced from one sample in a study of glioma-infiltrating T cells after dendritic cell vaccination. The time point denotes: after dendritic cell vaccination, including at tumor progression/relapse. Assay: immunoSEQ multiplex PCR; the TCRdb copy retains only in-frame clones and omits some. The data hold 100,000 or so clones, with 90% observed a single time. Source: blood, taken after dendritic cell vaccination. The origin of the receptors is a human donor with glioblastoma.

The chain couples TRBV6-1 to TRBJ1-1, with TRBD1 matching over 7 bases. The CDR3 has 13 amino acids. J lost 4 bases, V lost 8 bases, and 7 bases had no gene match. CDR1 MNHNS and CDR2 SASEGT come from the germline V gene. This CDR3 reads CASGRGQSTEAFF. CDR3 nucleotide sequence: TGTGCCAGCGGAAGGGGGCAATCCACTGAAGCTTTCTTT.

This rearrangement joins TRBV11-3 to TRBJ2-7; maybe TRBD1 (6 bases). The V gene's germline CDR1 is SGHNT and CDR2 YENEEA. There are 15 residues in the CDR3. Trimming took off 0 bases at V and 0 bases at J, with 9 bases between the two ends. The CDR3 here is CASSLEGANSYEQYF. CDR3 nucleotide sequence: TGTGCCAGCAGCTTAGAGGGGGCTAACTCCTACGAGCAGTACTTC.

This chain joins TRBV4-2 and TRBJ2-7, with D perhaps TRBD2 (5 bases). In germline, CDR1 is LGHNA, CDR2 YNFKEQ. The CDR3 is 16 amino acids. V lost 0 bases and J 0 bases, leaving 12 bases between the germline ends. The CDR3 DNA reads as TGTGCCAGCAGCCAAGAACCAGCGGAGAACTCCTACGAGCAGTACTTC. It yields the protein CASSQEPAENSYEQYF.

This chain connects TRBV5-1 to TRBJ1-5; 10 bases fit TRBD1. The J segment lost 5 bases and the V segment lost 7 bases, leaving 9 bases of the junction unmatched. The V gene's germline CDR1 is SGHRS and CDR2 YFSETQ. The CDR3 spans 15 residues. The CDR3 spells CASLPHGTGDQPQHF. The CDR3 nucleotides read TGCGCCAGCCTTCCCCACGGGACAGGGGATCAGCCCCAGCATTTT. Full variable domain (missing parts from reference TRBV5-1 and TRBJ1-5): KAGVTQTPRYLIKTRGQQVTLSCSPISGHRSVSWYQQTPGQGLQFLFEYFSETQRNKGNFPGRFSGRQFSNSRSEMNVSTLELGDSALYLCASLPHGTGDQPQHFGDGTRLSIL.

CDR3 coding DNA: TGCGCCAGCAGCTCCTTACTAGCGGGATCGAACACCGGGGAGCTGTTTTTT. Protein sequence: CASSSLLAGSNTGELFF. This rearrangement joins TRBV5-1 to TRBJ2-2; TRBD2 agrees at 10 bases. In germline, CDR1 is SGHRS, CDR2 YFSETQ. The CDR3 spans 17 residues. V trimming: 3 bases; J trimming: 0 bases; junction bases outside the gene matches: 5.

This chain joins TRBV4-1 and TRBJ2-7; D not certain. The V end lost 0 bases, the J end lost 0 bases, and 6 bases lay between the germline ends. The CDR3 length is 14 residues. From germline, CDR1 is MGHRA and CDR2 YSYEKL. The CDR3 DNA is TGCGCCAGCAGCCAAGACTGGCCCTCCTACGAGCAGTACTTC. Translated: CASSQDWPSYEQYF.

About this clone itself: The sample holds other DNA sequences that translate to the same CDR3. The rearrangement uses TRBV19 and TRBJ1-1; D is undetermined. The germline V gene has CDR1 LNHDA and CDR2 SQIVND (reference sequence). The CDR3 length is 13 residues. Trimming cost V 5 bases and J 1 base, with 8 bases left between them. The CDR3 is CASSLNGNTEAFF. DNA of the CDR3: TGTGCCAGTAGTCTAAACGGGAACACTGAAGCTTTCTTT.

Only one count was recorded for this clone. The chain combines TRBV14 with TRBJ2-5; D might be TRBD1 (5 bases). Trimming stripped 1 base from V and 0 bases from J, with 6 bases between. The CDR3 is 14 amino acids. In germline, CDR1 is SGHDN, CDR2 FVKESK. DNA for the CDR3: TGTGCCAGCAGCCAAGGGACAAACCAAGAGACCCAGTACTTC. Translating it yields CASSQGTNQETQYF.

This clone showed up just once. CDR3 DNA: TGTGCCAGCCTACCGGGACAGGGGTTCAATGAGCAGTTCTTC. This sequence encodes CASLPGQGFNEQFF. The chain joins TRBV6-1 to TRBJ2-1; 10 bases line up with TRBD1. Germline CDR1 reads MNHNS; CDR2 reads SASEGT. The trim removed 8 bases at V and 6 bases at J, leaving 7 bases unmatched. The CDR3 is 14 residues long.

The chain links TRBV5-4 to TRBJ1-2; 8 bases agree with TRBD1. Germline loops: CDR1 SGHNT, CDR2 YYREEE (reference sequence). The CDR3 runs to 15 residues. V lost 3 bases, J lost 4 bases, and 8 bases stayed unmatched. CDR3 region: CASSSTGGGIYGYTF. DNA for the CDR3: TGTGCCAGCAGCTCAACAGGGGGAGGAATCTATGGCTACACCTTC.

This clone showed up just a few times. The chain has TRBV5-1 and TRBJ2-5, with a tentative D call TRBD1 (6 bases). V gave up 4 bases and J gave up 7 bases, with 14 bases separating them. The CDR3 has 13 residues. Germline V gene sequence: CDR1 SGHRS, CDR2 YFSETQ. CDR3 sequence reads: CASSPDSKRTQYF. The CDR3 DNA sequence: TGCGCCAGCAGCCCGGACAGCAAGAGGACCCAGTACTTC.

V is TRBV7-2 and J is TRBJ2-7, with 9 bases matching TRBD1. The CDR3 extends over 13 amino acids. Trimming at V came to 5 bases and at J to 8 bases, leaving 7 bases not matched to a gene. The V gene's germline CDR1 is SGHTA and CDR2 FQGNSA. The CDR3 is CASSKQGAFQQYF. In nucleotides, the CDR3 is TGTGCCAGCAGCAAACAGGGGGCGTTCCAGCAGTACTTC.

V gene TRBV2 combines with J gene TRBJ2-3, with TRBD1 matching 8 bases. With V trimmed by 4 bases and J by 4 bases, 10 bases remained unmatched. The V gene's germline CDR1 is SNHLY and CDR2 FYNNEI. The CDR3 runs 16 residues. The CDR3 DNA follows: TGTGCCAGCAGTGTCCAGGGGGCAGGGGGCCCAGATACGCAGTATTTT. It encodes CASSVQGAGGPDTQYF.

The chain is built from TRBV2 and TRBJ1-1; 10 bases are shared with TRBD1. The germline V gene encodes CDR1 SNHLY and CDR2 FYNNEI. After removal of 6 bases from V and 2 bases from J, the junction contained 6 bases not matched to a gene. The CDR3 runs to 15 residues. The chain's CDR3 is CASRVDRGGNTEAFF. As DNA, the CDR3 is TGTGCCAGCAGGGTGGACAGGGGGGGAAACACTGAAGCTTTCTTT.